The T cell receptor (beta chain) under discussion was sequenced for a study of cytomegalovirus exposure and HLA in healthy donors. V lost 4 bases to trimming and J lost 8 bases; unmatched junction nucleotides: 4. The germline V gene has CDR1 DFQATT and CDR2 SNEGSKA (reference sequence). The CDR3 contains 11 residues. The study ran its PCR with 60 Vbeta and 13 Jbeta primers. In the original workflow: Tens of millions of unique TCR beta chains, roughly 11 million of them shared, were counted by a later analysis. Sequencing was performed with immunoSEQ multiplex PCR; in TCRdb, only in-frame clones are kept and a portion is missing. That table is the source of V, J and clone size, and D and trimming were worked out from the DNA. The sample lists 99,000 or so clones, over 60% occurring once. As for this clone: Its antigen is undetermined.

Findings and caveats of the study: Previously analyzed data showed that most TCR beta V segments were productive at a frequency of about 87% or about 30%. High specificity and sensitivity for cytomegalovirus status were reported for the classifier. Sequencing had likely introduced a cluster of highly shared sequence variants as an artifact.

This sequence joins TRBV20-1 and TRBJ1-1; 7 bases line up with TRBD1. The TCR sequence derives from a man aged 40-49 years in good health and CMV-seropositive. The sequencing input was PBMCs. As DNA, the CDR3 is TGCAGTGCTACCCAGGACAGGGAAGCTTTCTTT. This gives the protein CSATQDREAFF.